The 2 T cell receptor beta chains in this list originate from one sample, sequenced in a study of T cell responses to AZD1222 COVID-19 vaccine. Using immunoSEQ multiplex PCR, the repertoire was profiled, and TCRdb retains in-frame clones only, with some absent. Of 90,000 to 150,000 clones in the sample, about 85% were seen once. Sequenced material: peripheral blood, taken 28 days after the second AZD1222 dose. The source of these receptors is an adult who received the AZD1222 COVID-19 vaccine.

The rearrangement joins TRBV11-2 to TRBJ1-6; 9 nucleotides align to TRBD1. CDR3 size: 14 residues. Germline V gives CDR1 SGHAT, CDR2 FQNNGV. Trimming took 5 bases from V and 9 from J; bases not matched to a gene: 5. The CDR3 region is CASSTTGGTSPLHF. CDR3 nucleotide sequence: TGTGCCAGCAGCACAACAGGGGGCACTTCACCCCTCCACTTT.

The rearrangement links TRBV5-5 to TRBJ1-4; D unclear. Germline V gives CDR1 SGHKS, CDR2 YYEKEE (reference sequence). The CDR3 extends over 11 amino acids. V lost 0 bases and J 7 bases, leaving 1 base between the germline ends. CDR3 DNA: TGTGCCAGCAGCTTGGGTGAAAAACTGTTTTTT. It yields the protein CASSLGEKLFF.